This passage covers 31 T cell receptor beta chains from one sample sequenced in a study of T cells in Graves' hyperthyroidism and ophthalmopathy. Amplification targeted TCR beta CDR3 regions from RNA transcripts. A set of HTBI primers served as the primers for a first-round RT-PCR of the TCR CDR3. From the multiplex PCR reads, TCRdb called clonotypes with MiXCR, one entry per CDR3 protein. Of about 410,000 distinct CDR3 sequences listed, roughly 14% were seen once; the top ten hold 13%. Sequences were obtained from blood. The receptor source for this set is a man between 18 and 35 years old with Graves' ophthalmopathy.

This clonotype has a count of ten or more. In DNA, the CDR3 is TGTGCCATCAGTGAGTCTCCGGGACAGGGGGCAGATACGCAGTATTTT. It yields the protein CAISESPGQGADTQYF. The V and J genes are TRBV10-3 and TRBJ2-3; 11 bases align to TRBD1. CDR1 is ENHRY, CDR2 SYGVKD, per germline. The trim removed 0 bases at V and 4 bases at J, leaving 3 bases unmatched. The length of the CDR3 is 16 residues.

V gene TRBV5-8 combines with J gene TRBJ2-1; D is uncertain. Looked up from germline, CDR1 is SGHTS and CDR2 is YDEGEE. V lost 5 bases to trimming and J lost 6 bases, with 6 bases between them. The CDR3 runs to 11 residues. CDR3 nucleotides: TGTGCCAGCAGACAATCCAATGAGCAGTTCTTC. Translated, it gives CASRQSNEQFF.

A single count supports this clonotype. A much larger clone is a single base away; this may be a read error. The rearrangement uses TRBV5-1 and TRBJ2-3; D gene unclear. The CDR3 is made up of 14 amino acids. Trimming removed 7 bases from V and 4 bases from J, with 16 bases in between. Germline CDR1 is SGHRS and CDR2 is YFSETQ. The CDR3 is CASGSGVVPDTQYF. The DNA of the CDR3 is TGCGCCAGCGGCTCAGGAGTGGTGCCAGATACGCAGTATTTT.

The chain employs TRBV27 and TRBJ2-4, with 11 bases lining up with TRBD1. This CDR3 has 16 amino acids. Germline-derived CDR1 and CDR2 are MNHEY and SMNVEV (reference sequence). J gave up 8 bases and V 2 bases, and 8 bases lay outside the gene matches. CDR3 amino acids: CASSLIGGTGGHIQYF. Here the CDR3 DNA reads TGTGCCAGCAGTTTAATCGGAGGGACAGGGGGACACATTCAGTACTTC.

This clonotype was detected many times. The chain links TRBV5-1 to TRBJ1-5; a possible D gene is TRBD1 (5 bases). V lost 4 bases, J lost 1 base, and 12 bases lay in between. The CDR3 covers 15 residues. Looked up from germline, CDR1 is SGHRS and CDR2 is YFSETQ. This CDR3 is CASSLTTGSNQPQHF. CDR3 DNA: TGCGCCAGCAGCCTTACCACAGGAAGCAATCAGCCCCAGCATTTT.

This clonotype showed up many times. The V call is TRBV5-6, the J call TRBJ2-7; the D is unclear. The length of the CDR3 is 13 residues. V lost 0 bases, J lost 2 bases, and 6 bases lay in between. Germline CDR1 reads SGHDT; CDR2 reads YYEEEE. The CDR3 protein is CASSLDAAYEQYF. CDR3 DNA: TGTGCCAGCAGCTTGGACGCCGCCTACGAGCAGTACTTC.

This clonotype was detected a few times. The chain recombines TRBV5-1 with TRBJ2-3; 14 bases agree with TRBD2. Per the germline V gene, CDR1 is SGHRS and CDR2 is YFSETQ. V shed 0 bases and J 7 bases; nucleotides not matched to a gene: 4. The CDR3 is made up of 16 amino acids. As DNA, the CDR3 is TGCGCCAGCAGCTTGGCCGGGACTAGCGGGGGAAATACGCAGTATTTT. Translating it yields CASSLAGTSGGNTQYF.

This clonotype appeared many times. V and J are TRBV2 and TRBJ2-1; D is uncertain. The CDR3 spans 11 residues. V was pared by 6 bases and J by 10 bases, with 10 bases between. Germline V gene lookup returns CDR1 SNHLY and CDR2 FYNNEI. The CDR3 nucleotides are TGTGCCAGCAGGTCCAGTCTCGAGCAGTTCTTC. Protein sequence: CASRSSLEQFF.

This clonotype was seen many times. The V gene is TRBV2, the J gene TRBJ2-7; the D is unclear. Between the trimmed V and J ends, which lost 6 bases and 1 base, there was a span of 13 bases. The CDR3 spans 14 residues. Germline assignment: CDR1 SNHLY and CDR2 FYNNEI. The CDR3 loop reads CASRGGVGSYEQYF. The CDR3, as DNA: TGTGCCAGCAGGGGCGGAGTGGGTTCCTACGAGCAGTACTTC.

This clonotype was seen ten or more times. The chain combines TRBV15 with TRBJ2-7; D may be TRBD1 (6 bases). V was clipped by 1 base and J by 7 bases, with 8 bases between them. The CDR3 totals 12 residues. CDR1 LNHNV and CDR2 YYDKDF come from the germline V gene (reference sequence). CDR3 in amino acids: CATSRGGREQYF. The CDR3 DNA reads TGTGCCACCAGCAGAGGGGGGCGAGAGCAGTACTTC. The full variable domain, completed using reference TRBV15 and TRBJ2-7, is DAMVIQNPRYQVTQFGKPVTLSCSQTLNHNVMYWYQQKSSQAPKLLFHYYDKDFNNEADTPDNFQSRRPNTSFCFLDIRSPGLGDTAMYLCATSRGGREQYFGPGTRLTVT.

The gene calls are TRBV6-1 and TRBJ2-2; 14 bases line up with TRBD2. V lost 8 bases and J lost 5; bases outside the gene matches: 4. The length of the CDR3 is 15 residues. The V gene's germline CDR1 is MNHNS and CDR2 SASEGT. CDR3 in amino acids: CASQGLAGDTGELFF. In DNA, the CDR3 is TGTGCCAGCCAGGGACTAGCGGGAGATACCGGGGAGCTGTTTTTT.

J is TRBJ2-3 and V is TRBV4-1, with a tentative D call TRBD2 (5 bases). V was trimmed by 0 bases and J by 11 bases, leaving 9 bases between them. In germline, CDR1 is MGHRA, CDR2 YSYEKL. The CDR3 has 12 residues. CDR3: CASSQEWTGQYF. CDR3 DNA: TGCGCCAGCAGCCAAGAGTGGACTGGGCAGTATTTT.

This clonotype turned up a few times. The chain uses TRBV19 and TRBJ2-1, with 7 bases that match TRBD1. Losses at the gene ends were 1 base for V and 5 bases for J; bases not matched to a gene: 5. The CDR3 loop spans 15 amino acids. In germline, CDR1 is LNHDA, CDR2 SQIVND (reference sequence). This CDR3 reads CASSIGQGPHNEQFF. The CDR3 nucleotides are TGTGCCAGTAGTATAGGACAGGGACCCCACAATGAGCAGTTCTTC.

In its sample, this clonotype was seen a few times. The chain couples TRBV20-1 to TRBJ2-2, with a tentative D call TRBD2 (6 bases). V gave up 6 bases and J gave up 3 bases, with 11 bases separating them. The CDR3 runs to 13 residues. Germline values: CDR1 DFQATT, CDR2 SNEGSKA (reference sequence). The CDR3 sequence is CSARDFDTGELFF. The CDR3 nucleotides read TGCAGTGCAAGGGACTTTGACACCGGGGAGCTGTTTTTT.

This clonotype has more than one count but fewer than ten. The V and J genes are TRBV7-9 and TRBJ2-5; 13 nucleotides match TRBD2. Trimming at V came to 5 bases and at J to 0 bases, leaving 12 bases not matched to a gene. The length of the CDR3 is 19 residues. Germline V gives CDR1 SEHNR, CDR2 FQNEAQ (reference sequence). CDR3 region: CASSPPPGLAGLYQETQYF. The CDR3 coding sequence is TGTGCCAGCAGCCCCCCCCCGGGACTAGCGGGGCTCTACCAAGAGACCCAGTACTTC.

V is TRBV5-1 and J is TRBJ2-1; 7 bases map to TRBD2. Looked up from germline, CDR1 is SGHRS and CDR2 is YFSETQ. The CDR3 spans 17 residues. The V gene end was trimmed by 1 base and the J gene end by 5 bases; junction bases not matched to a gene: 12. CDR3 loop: CASSLRRLALRDNEQFF. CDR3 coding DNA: TGCGCCAGCAGCTTGCGCCGACTAGCTTTGAGGGACAATGAGCAGTTCTTC.

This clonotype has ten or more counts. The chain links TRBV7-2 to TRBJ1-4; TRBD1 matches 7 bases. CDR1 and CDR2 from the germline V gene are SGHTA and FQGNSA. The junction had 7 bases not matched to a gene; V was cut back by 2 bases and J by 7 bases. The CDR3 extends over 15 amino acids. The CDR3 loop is CASSLSRGRVEKLFF. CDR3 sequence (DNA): TGTGCCAGCAGCTTATCAAGGGGGCGGGTTGAAAAACTGTTTTTT. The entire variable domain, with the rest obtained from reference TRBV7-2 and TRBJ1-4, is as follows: GAGVSQSPSNKVTEKGKDVELRCDPISGHTALYWYRQSLGQGLEFLIYFQGNSAPDKSGLPSDRFSAERTGGSVSTLTIQRTQQEDSAVYLCASSLSRGRVEKLFFGSGTQLSVL.

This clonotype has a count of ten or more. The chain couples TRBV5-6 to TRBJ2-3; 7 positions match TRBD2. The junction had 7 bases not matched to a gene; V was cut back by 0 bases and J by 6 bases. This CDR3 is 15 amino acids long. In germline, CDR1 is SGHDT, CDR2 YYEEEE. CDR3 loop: CASSLAGHGGDTQYF. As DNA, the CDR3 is TGTGCCAGCAGCTTGGCTGGGCACGGGGGGGATACGCAGTATTTT. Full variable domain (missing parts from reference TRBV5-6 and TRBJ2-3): DAGVTQSPTHLIKTRGQQVTLRCSPKSGHDTVSWYQQALGQGPQFIFQYYEEEERQRGNFPDRFSGHQFPNYSSELNVNALLLGDSALYLCASSLAGHGGDTQYFGPGTRLTVL.

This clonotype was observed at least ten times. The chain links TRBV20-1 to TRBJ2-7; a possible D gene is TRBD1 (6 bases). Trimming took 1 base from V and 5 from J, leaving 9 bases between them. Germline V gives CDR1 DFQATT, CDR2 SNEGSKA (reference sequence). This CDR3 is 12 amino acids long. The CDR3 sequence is CSARGHRDEQYF. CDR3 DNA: TGCAGTGCTAGAGGACACAGGGACGAGCAGTACTTC.

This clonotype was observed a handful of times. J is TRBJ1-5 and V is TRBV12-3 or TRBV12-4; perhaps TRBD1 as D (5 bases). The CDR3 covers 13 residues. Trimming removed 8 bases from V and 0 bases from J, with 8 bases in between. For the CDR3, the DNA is TGTGCCAGCGGGGACCCTAGCAATCAGCCCCAGCATTTT. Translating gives CASGDPSNQPQHF.

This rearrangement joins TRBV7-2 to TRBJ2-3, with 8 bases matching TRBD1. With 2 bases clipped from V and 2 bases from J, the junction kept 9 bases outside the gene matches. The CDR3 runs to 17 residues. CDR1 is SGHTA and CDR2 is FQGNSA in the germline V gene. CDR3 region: CASSLSPGQGITDTQYF. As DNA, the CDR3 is TGTGCCAGCAGCTTATCCCCAGGACAGGGTATCACAGATACGCAGTATTTT.

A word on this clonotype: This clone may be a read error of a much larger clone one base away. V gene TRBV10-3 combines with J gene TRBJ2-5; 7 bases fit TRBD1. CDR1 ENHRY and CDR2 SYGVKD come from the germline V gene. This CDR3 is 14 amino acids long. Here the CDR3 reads CTISEDRQQETQYF. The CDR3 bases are TGTACCATCAGTGAGGACAGGCAACAAGAGACCCAGTACTTC.

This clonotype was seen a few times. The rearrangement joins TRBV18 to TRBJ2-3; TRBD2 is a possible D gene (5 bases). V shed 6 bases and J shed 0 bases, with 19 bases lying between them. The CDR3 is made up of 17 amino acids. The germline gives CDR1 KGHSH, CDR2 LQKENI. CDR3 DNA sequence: TGTGCCAGCTCGCTCTACTACGGGAAGCAAAGCACAGATACGCAGTATTTT. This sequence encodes CASSLYYGKQSTDTQYF.

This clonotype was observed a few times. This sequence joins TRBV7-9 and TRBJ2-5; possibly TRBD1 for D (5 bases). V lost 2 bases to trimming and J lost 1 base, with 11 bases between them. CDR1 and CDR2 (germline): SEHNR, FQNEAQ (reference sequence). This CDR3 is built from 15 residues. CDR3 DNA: TGTGCCAGCAGCTTAATGAGGCAGGGCCAAGAGACCCAGTACTTC. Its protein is CASSLMRQGQETQYF.

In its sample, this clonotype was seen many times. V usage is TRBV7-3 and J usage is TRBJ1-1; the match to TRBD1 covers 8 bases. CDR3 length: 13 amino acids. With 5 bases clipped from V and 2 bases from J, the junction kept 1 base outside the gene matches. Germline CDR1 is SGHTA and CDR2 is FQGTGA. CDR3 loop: CASSDRGNTEAFF. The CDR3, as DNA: TGTGCCAGCAGCGACAGGGGCAACACTGAAGCTTTCTTT.

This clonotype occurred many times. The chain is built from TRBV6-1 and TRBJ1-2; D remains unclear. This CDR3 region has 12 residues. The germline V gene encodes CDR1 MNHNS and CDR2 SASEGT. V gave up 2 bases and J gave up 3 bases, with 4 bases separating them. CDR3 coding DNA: TGTGCCAGCAGTGAAACAGACTATGGCTACACCTTC. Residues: CASSETDYGYTF.

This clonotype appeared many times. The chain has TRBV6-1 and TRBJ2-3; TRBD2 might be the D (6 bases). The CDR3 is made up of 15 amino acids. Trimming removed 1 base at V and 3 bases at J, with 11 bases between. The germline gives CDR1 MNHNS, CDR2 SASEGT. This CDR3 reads CASSEGREVTDTQYF. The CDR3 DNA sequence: TGTGCCAGCAGTGAAGGCAGGGAGGTAACAGATACGCAGTATTTT.

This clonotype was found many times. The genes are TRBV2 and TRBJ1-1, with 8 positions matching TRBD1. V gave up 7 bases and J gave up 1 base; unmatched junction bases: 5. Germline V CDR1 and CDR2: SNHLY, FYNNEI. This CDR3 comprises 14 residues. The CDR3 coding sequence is TGTGCCAGCAAACAGGGGGTTACGAACACTGAAGCTTTCTTT. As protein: CASKQGVTNTEAFF.

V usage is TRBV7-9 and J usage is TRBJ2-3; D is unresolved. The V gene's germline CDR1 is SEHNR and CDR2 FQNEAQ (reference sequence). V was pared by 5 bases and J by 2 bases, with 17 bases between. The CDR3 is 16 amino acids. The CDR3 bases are TGTGCCAGCAGCCCGTACACCTCAGGCCACACAGATACGCAGTATTTT. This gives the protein CASSPYTSGHTDTQYF.

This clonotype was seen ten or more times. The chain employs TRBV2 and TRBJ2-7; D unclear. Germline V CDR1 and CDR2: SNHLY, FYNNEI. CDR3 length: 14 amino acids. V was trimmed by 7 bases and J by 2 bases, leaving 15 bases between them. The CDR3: CASNPSTVTYEQYF. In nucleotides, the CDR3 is TGTGCCAGCAATCCGAGCACAGTCACCTACGAGCAGTACTTC.

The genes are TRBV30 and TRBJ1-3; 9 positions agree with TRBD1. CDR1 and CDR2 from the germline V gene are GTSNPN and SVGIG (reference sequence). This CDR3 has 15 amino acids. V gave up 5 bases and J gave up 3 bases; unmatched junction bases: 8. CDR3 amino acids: CAWGGQGMYGNTIYF. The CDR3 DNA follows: TGTGCCTGGGGGGGACAGGGAATGTATGGAAACACCATATATTTT.